These 17 T cell receptor beta chains were sequenced from one sample in a study of a mutant IDH1 vaccine in newly diagnosed glioma. TCRdb keeps only in-frame clones here, not all; method: immunoSEQ multiplex PCR. Of roughly 34,000 clones listed, about three fifths are singletons. Their antigens are not known. Time point noted: week 5, during vaccination. Every single dose of the vaccine, 300 ug of mutant IDH1 20-mer peptide, came with topical imiquimod. The sequences come from PBMCs, collected from a glioma patient whose treatment included an IDH1 peptide vaccine. Receptor source: a woman aged 18-29 years with glioma.

V usage is TRBV10-3 and J usage is TRBJ2-5; no clear D gene. The V end was cut by 0 bases, the J end by 2 bases, with 13 bases between. Germline assignment: CDR1 ENHRY and CDR2 SYGVKD. The CDR3 is 16 amino acids. CDR3 sequence: CAISESASRIQETQYF. For the CDR3, the DNA is TGTGCCATCAGTGAGTCGGCTAGTCGTATTCAAGAGACCCAGTACTTC.

DNA of the CDR3: TGTGCCAGCAAGGGGGCGAACACCGGGGAGCTGTTTTTT. It specifies CASKGANTGELFF. The chain joins TRBV28 to TRBJ2-2; D might be TRBD1 (6 bases). The V and J ends lost 7 bases and 0 bases respectively, with 6 bases between them. The CDR3 is 13 residues long. Per the germline V gene, CDR1 is MDHEN and CDR2 is SYDVKM.

The chain is built from TRBV4-1 and TRBJ1-2; D gene unclear. The length of the CDR3 is 13 residues. CDR1 MGHRA and CDR2 YSYEKL come from the germline V gene. The ends were cut back, 1 base at V and 3 bases at J, with 6 bases in the middle. The CDR3 DNA reads as TGCGCCAGCAGCCAAGTTTCCGACTATGGCTACACCTTC. It is translated as CASSQVSDYGYTF.

This clone has just a few counts. The gene calls are TRBV7-2 and TRBJ2-2, with D perhaps assigned TRBD1 or TRBD2 (6 bases each). The CDR3 contains 15 residues. CDR1 is SGHTA, CDR2 FQGNSA, per germline. The germline V and J ends were trimmed by 1 base and 5 bases, with 11 bases remaining between them. CDR3: CASSLVQGRTGELFF. The CDR3, as DNA: TGTGCCAGCAGCTTAGTCCAGGGGAGGACCGGGGAGCTGTTTTTT. The entire variable domain, with the rest obtained from reference TRBV7-2 and TRBJ2-2, is as follows: GAGVSQSPSNKVTEKGKDVELRCDPISGHTALYWYRQSLGQGLEFLIYFQGNSAPDKSGLPSDRFSAERTGGSVSTLTIQRTQQEDSAVYLCASSLVQGRTGELFFGEGSRLTVL.

This clone came up a few times. The chain combines TRBV7-9 with TRBJ1-1, with D possibly matching TRBD1 (5 bases). V was shortened by 5 bases and J by 1 base, with 17 bases between the two germline ends. Germline CDR1 reads SEHNR; CDR2 reads FQNEAQ (reference sequence). CDR3 size: 16 residues. The CDR3 nucleotides are TGTGCCAGCAGCCCGGGGACCGCGGGGAGGAACACTGAAGCTTTCTTT. It translates to CASSPGTAGRNTEAFF.

The rearrangement uses TRBV13 and TRBJ1-1, with D hard to call. Germline lookup yields CDR1 PRHDT and CDR2 FYEKMQ (reference sequence). Trimming took off 0 bases at V and 1 base at J, with 12 bases between the two ends. The CDR3 sequence is 16 residues long. CDR3 loop: CASSLGISSSNTEAFF. For the CDR3, the DNA is TGTGCCAGCAGCTTAGGTATTAGCAGTTCGAACACTGAAGCTTTCTTT. The full variable domain, completed using reference TRBV13 and TRBJ1-1, is AAGVIQSPRHLIKEKRETATLKCYPIPRHDTVYWYQQGPGQDPQFLISFYEKMQSDKGSIPDRFSAQQFSDYHSELNMSSLELGDSALYFCASSLGISSSNTEAFFGQGTRLTVV.

V usage is TRBV4-2 and J usage is TRBJ2-5, with D unclear. The last part of the DNA fits TRBJ2-7 better; the J call may be wrong. The CDR3 is 15 amino acids. CDR1 and CDR2 from the germline V gene are LGHNA and YNFKEQ. The CDR3 nucleotides are TGTGCCAGCAGCCACCAAAGGGCCCAAGTTTACGAGCAGTACTTC. Its translation: CASSHQRAQVYEQYF.

The chain combines TRBV11-2 with TRBJ1-2; a possible D gene is TRBD1 (6 bases). V was trimmed by 4 bases and J by 7 bases, leaving 13 bases between them. The CDR3 is 13 residues long. Looked up from germline, CDR1 is SGHAT and CDR2 is FQNNGV. In DNA, the CDR3 is TGTGCCAGCAGCTCCCCAGGGGCGGGTGGCTACACCTTC. This codes for CASSSPGAGGYTF. Looking up the rest from reference TRBV11-2 and TRBJ1-2 gives the full variable domain: EAGVAQSPRYKIIEKRQSVAFWCNPISGHATLYWYQQILGQGPKLLIQFQNNGVVDDSQLPKDRFSAERLKGVDSTLKIQPAKLEDSAVYLCASSSPGAGGYTFGSGTRLTVV.

The sample holds a few counts of this clone. V gene TRBV27 combines with J gene TRBJ1-4; possibly TRBD1 for D (5 bases). V was cut by 5 bases and J by 12 bases, with 19 bases left in between. CDR1 and CDR2 from the germline V gene are MNHEY and SMNVEV (reference sequence). CDR3 length equals 14 residues. CDR3 sequence (DNA): TGTGCCAGCAGTCCCCGGGGGACCTACGGGGAACTGTTTTTT. Translated: CASSPRGTYGELFF.

The V gene is TRBV28, the J gene TRBJ2-4; TRBD1 agrees at 10 bases. This CDR3 contains 18 residues. Germline assignment: CDR1 MDHEN and CDR2 SYDVKM. V lost 6 bases to trimming and J lost 7 bases; unmatched junction nucleotides: 18. The chain's CDR3 is CASRPRDRGSLGRNIQYF. CDR3 sequence (DNA): TGTGCCAGCAGACCGAGGGACAGGGGAAGTCTCGGTCGGAACATTCAGTACTTC.

This clone was detected only once. CDR3 nucleotides: TGTGCCAGCAGTGCGAGGCGGGTTAGGACAGAAGGTAACTACGAGCAGTACTTC. Amino acid sequence: CASSARRVRTEGNYEQYF. This sequence joins TRBV2 and TRBJ2-5, with D possibly being TRBD1 (6 bases). The DNA end is more similar to TRBJ2-7, so the J call may be wrong. CDR3 length: 18 amino acids. Germline V gene data show CDR1 as SNHLY and CDR2 as FYNNEI.

The chain uses TRBV7-2 and TRBJ2-1, with TRBD1 as a possible D gene (6 bases). V was cut by 2 bases and J by 0 bases, with 11 bases left in between. The CDR3 has 16 residues. Germline CDR1 and CDR2: SGHTA and FQGNSA. The CDR3 spells CASSLFGGISYNEQFF. Here the CDR3 DNA reads TGTGCCAGCAGCTTATTTGGGGGCATCTCCTACAATGAGCAGTTCTTC. Using reference TRBV7-2 and TRBJ2-1 for the parts outside the CDR3, the full variable domain is GAGVSQSPSNKVTEKGKDVELRCDPISGHTALYWYRQSLGQGLEFLIYFQGNSAPDKSGLPSDRFSAERTGGSVSTLTIQRTQQEDSAVYLCASSLFGGISYNEQFFGPGTRLTVL.

The J gene is TRBJ2-1, the V gene TRBV28; D possibly corresponds to TRBD1 (5 bases). The CDR3 runs to 12 residues. V was clipped by 3 bases and J by 7 bases, with 7 bases between them. Germline assignment: CDR1 MDHEN and CDR2 SYDVKM. The CDR3 reads CASSLGRNEQFF. The CDR3 DNA is TGTGCCAGCAGTTTGGGGCGAAATGAGCAGTTCTTC.

The genes are TRBV4-3 and TRBJ1-5; D unresolved. Trimming cost V 1 base and J 7 bases, with 8 bases left between them. The CDR3 spans 13 residues. CDR1 LGHNA and CDR2 YSLEER come from the germline V gene. This chain's CDR3 is CASSQVVGQPQHF. CDR3 nucleotides: TGCGCCAGCAGCCAAGTCGTTGGCCAGCCCCAGCATTTT.

This clone was seen a single time. The chain joins TRBV11-2 to TRBJ2-1; D possibly matches TRBD1 or TRBD2 (6 bases each). The CDR3 sequence is 15 residues long. V lost 2 bases to trimming and J lost 9 bases, with 17 bases between them. Germline CDR1 is SGHAT and CDR2 is FQNNGV. CDR3 bases: TGTGCCAGCAGCTTAATGGGGGGCCCTTTCCCTGAGCAGTTCTTC. Its protein product is CASSLMGGPFPEQFF.

This clone has just a few counts. V and J are TRBV7-2 and TRBJ1-5, with 9 bases aligning to TRBD1. The trim removed 5 bases at V and 6 bases at J, leaving 5 bases unmatched. CDR1 and CDR2 from the germline V gene are SGHTA and FQGNSA. The CDR3 length is 14 residues. The CDR3 DNA sequence: TGTGCCAGCAGCCCCGACAGGGGGGCTCAGCCCCAGCATTTT. This translates into CASSPDRGAQPQHF.

The chain's CDR3 is CAISVKGSGIGDTQYF. The CDR3 DNA is TGTGCCATCAGTGTAAAGGGGAGTGGCATCGGGGATACGCAGTATTTT. The chain has TRBV10-3 and TRBJ2-3, with D perhaps TRBD1 or TRBD2 (5 bases each). The CDR3 consists of 16 residues. Looked up from germline, CDR1 is ENHRY and CDR2 is SYGVKD. The ends were cut back, 4 bases at V and 6 bases at J, with 20 bases in the middle.